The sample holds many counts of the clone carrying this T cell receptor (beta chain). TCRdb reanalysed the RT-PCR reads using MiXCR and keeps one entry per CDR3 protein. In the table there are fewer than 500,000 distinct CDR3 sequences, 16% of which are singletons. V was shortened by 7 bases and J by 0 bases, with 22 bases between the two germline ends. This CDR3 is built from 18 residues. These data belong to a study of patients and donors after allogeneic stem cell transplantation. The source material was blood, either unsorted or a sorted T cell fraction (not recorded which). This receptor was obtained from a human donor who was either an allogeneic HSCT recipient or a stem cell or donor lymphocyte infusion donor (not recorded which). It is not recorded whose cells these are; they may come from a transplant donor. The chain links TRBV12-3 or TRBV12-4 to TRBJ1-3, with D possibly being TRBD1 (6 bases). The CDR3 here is CASNPGRGRLDSGNTIYF. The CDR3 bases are TGTGCCAGCAACCCCGGCAGGGGACGGCTTGACTCTGGAAACACCATATATTTT.